This T cell receptor beta chain emerged from a study of blood T cell repertoires in COVID-19. Study summary: T cells, B-cell-depleted T cells, or PBMCs provided the cDNA or gDNA that served as material.

Some clones are missing from TCRdb's copy, which holds only in-frame ones; the method was immunoSEQ multiplex PCR. The data contain 25,000 to 30,000 clones, approximately 80% of them singletons. Judged by abundance, this clone is medium-sized (0.01 to 0.1%). The sequencing input was peripheral blood. The clonotype originates from a man in his 70s with active COVID-19.

This CDR3 is CASSLFRGQETQYF. The CDR3 nucleotides read TGTGCCAGCAGCTTATTCCGGGGACAAGAGACCCAGTACTTC. The rearrangement uses TRBV11-3 and TRBJ2-5, with D possibly being TRBD2 (5 bases). The CDR3 extends over 14 amino acids. Germline CDR1 SGHNT, CDR2 YENEEA. Trimming shortened V by 2 bases and J by 2 bases, and 9 bases separated the two germline ends. Together with reference TRBV11-3 and TRBJ2-5, the CDR3 gives the full variable domain: EAGVVQSPRYKIIEKKQPVAFWCNPISGHNTLYWYLQNLGQGPELLIRYENEEAVDDSQLPKDRFSAERLKGVDSTLKIQPAELGDSAVYLCASSLFRGQETQYFGPGTRLLVL.